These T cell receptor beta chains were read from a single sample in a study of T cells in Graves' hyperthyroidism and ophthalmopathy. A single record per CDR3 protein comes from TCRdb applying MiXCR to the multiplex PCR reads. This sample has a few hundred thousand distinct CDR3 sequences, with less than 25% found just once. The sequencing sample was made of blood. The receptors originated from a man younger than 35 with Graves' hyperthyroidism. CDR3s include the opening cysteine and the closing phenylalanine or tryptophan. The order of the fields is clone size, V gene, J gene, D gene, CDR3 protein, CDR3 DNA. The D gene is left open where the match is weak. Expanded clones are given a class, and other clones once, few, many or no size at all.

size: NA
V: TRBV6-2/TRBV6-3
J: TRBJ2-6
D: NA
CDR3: CASSAGVSGANVLTF
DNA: TGTGCCAGCAGTGCAGGGGTCTCTGGGGCCAACGTCCTGACTTTC

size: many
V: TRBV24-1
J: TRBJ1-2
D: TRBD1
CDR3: CATSEGGGDSGYTF
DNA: TGTGCCACCAGTGAAGGTGGAGGGGACAGTGGCTACACCTTC

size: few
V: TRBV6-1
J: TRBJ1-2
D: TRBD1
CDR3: CASTRTGTYGYTF
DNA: TGTGCCAGCACCCGGACAGGGACCTATGGCTACACCTTC

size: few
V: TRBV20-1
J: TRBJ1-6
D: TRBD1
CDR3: CSASTGGGLYSPLHF
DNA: TGCAGTGCTAGTACAGGGGGGGGCTTATATTCACCCCTCCACTTT

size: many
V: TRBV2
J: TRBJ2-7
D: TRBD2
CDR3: CASSAGTSEHEQYF
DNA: TGTGCCAGCAGTGCGGGGACTAGCGAGCACGAGCAGTACTTC

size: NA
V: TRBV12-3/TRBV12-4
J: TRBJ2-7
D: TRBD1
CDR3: CASSLNQGQYEQYF
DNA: TGTGCCAGCAGTTTAAACCAGGGACAGTACGAGCAGTACTTC

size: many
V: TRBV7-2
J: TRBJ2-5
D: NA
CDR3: CASSFWGYSETQYF
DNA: TGTGCCAGCAGCTTCTGGGGCTACTCTGAGACCCAGTACTTC

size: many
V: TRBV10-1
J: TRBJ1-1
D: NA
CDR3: CASSEWQGSEAFF
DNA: TGCGCCAGCAGTGAGTGGCAGGGATCTGAAGCTTTCTTT

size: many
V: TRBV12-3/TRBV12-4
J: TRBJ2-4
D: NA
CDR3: CASSLGDAVKYF
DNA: TGTGCCAGCAGTTTAGGGGACGCAGTAAAGTACTTC

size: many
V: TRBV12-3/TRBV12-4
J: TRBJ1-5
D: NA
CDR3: CASSVVGNQPQHF
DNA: TGTGCCAGCAGTGTAGTGGGCAATCAGCCCCAGCATTTT

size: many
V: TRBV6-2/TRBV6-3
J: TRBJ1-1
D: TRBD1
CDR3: CASSFVEQGSTEAFF
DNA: TGTGCCAGCAGTTTCGTCGAACAGGGGAGCACTGAAGCTTTCTTT

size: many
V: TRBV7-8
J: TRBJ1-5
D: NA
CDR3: CASSLGPQTNQPQHF
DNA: TGTGCCAGCAGCTTAGGTCCCCAGACCAATCAGCCCCAGCATTTT

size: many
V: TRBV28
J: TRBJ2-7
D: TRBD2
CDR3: CASSPGGSAISEQYF
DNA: TGTGCCAGCAGTCCCGGGGGGTCCGCTATCTCCGAGCAGTACTTC

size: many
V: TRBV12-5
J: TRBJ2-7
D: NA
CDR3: CASGSDRGEQYF
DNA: TGTGCTAGTGGTTCCGACAGAGGGGAGCAGTACTTC

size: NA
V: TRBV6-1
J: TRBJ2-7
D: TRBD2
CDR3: CASSEYAGYQRGGRYEQYF
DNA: TGTGCCAGCAGTGAATATGCAGGTTACCAGCGGGGGGGCCGGTACGAGCAGTACTTC

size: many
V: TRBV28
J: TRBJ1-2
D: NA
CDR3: CASRRGYYGYTF
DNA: TGTGCCAGCAGAAGAGGTTACTATGGCTACACCTTC

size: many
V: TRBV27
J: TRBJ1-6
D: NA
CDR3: CASSLVQRTSPLHF
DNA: TGTGCCAGCAGTTTGGTACAGAGGACATCACCCCTCCACTTT

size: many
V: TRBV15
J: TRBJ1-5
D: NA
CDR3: CATSRVTRDQPQHF
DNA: TGTGCCACCAGCAGAGTGACTCGGGATCAGCCCCAGCATTTT

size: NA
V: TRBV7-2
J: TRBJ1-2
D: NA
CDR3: CASSLAQQGYGYTF
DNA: TGTGCCAGCAGCTTAGCGCAACAGGGTTATGGCTACACCTTC

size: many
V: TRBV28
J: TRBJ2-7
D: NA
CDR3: CASSFYYEQYF
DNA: TGTGCCAGCAGTTTCTACTACGAGCAGTACTTC

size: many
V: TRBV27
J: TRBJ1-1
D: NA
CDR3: CASSMGGGGYTEAFF
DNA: TGTGCCAGCAGTATGGGGGGCGGGGGTTATACTGAAGCTTTCTTT

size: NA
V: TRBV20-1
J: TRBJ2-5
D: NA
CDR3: CSARGPFPGRGRQETQYF
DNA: TGCAGTGCTAGAGGCCCCTTCCCGGGTCGGGGCCGCCAAGAGACCCAGTACTTC

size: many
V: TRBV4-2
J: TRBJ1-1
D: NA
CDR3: CASSQDIAGSDTEAFF
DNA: TGTGCCAGCAGCCAAGATATAGCGGGATCGGACACTGAAGCTTTCTTT

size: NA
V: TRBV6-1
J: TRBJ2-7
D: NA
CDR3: CASMDGTYEQYF
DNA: TGTGCCAGCATGGACGGAACCTACGAGCAGTACTTC

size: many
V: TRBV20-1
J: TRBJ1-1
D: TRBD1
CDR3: CSARDYYRPGQGRTTEAFF
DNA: TGCAGTGCTAGAGATTATTATAGACCGGGACAGGGCCGGACCACTGAAGCTTTCTTT

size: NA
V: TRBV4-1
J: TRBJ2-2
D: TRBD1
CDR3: CASSQGVTGVTGELFF
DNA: TGCGCCAGCAGCCAAGGGGTGACAGGGGTCACCGGGGAGCTGTTTTTT

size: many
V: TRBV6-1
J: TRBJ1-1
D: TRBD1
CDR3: CASSEATGMDTEAFF
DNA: TGTGCCAGCAGTGAAGCGACAGGGATGGACACTGAAGCTTTCTTT

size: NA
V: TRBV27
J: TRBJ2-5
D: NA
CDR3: CASSTTPQETQYF
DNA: TGTGCCAGCAGTACCACCCCCCAAGAGACCCAGTACTTC

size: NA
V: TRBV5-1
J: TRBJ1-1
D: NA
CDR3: CASRKGQTMNTEAFF
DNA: TGCGCCAGCAGAAAAGGACAGACCATGAACACTGAAGCTTTCTTT

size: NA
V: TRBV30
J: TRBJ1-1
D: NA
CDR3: CAWSGTAFEAFF
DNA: TGTGCCTGGAGTGGGACAGCTTTTGAAGCTTTCTTT

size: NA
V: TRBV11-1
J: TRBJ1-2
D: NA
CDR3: CASSLSALVTEDGYTF
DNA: TGTGCCAGCAGCCTTTCGGCATTGGTGACGGAGGATGGCTACACCTTC